One and the same sample provided the 24 T cell receptor beta chains below, sequenced in a study of beta chain features in type 1 diabetes. Expressed TCRB transcripts were sequenced because the entire RNA isolate underwent reverse transcription. Libraries were prepared by immunoSEQ multiplex PCR; TCRdb keeps only in-frame clonotypes and omits some of them. The sample yields about 930,000 clones, around a sixth seen once. The material sequenced was naive CD4+ T cells from blood. These receptors were obtained from a woman aged 18-29 years in good health.

The chain has TRBV5-1 and TRBJ2-3; possible D gene TRBD2, 5 bases. Trimming pared 2 bases from V and 0 bases from J, leaving 7 bases between. The CDR3 is made up of 14 amino acids. Per the germline V gene, CDR1 is SGHRS and CDR2 is YFSETQ. DNA of the CDR3: TGCGCCAGCAGCTTCGACTACAGCACAGATACGCAGTATTTT. Amino acids: CASSFDYSTDTQYF.

This clone was detected only a few times. The V call is TRBV10-3, the J call TRBJ2-7; 7 bases align to TRBD2. This CDR3 spans 14 amino acids. V gave up 6 bases and J gave up 3 bases; unmatched junction bases: 8. CDR1 is ENHRY and CDR2 is SYGVKD in the germline V gene. The CDR3 protein is CAISHGLGNYEQYF. In nucleotides, the CDR3 is TGTGCCATCAGCCACGGACTAGGGAACTACGAGCAGTACTTC.

The gene calls are TRBV2 and TRBJ2-7; D gene uncertain. The CDR3 totals 12 residues. Trimming cost V 8 bases and J 4 bases, with 12 bases left between them. Germline V gene data show CDR1 as SNHLY and CDR2 as FYNNEI. The CDR3 DNA reads TGTGCCAGCCGACGACGGACGTACGAGCAGTACTTC. It codes for CASRRRTYEQYF. The full variable domain, with the rest looked up from reference TRBV2 and TRBJ2-7, is EPEVTQTPSHQVTQMGQEVILRCVPISNHLYFYWYRQILGQKVEFLVSFYNNEISEKSEIFDDQFSVERPDGSNFTLKIRSTKLEDSAMYFCASRRRTYEQYFGPGTRLTVT.

The gene calls are TRBV5-4 and TRBJ2-7, with 7 bases that match TRBD1. This CDR3 region has 14 residues. Germline CDR1 is SGHNT and CDR2 is YYREEE (reference sequence). Germline trimming cut 3 bases from V and 6 bases from J; bases unmatched to any gene: 9. The CDR3 sequence is CASSSPGQPFEQYF. DNA for the CDR3: TGTGCCAGCAGCTCCCCGGGACAGCCGTTCGAGCAGTACTTC.

The rearrangement uses TRBV7-9 and TRBJ1-1; 7 positions agree with TRBD1. The V gene's germline CDR1 is SEHNR and CDR2 FQNEAQ (reference sequence). V dropped 5 bases and J dropped 4; count of bases not matched to a gene: 10. The CDR3 is 15 amino acids. The CDR3 region is CASSPHRGPSTEAFF. The CDR3 DNA reads TGTGCCAGCAGCCCACACAGGGGACCCTCCACTGAAGCTTTCTTT.

The chain carries TRBV4-2 and TRBJ2-3; D may be TRBD2 (5 bases). The CDR3 spans 15 residues. Per the germline V gene, CDR1 is LGHNA and CDR2 is YNFKEQ. V lost 4 bases to trimming and J lost 1 base, with 12 bases between them. The CDR3 sequence is CASSPLLSGTDTQYF. CDR3 DNA sequence: TGTGCCAGCAGCCCCCTACTTAGCGGCACAGATACGCAGTATTTT.

To note about this clone: Within the sample, other DNA sequences also encode this same CDR3. The J gene is TRBJ2-2, the V gene TRBV5-4; no clear D. Trimming pared 0 bases from V and 1 base from J, leaving 7 bases between. The CDR3 has 15 amino acids. Per the germline V gene, CDR1 is SGHNT and CDR2 is YYREEE (reference sequence). The CDR3 region has the DNA TGTGCCAGCAGCTTGGAGTCGGGGAACACCGGGGAGCTGTTTTTT. Its protein product is CASSLESGNTGELFF.

CDR3 nucleotide sequence: TGCAGTGCCATCCGCGGCGTCGAGCAGTACTTC. Translation: CSAIRGVEQYF. The chain recombines TRBV20-1 with TRBJ2-7; no definite D call. V lost 6 bases, J lost 6 bases, and 12 bases lay in between. CDR1 and CDR2 from the germline V gene are DFQATT and SNEGSKA (reference sequence). CDR3 length: 11 residues.

The chain links TRBV28 to TRBJ2-7; the match to TRBD1 covers 12 bases. The CDR3 is 16 amino acids. J gave up 5 bases and V 6 bases, and 11 bases lay outside the gene matches. Germline CDR1 is MDHEN and CDR2 is SYDVKM. In DNA form, the CDR3 reads TGTGCCAGCAGGCAAGGGGGGGGACAGGGGGCCCACGAGCAGTACTTC. Its protein product is CASRQGGGQGAHEQYF.

V usage is TRBV7-9 and J usage is TRBJ2-3; TRBD2 matches at 13 bases. After removal of 7 bases from V and 2 bases from J, the junction contained 6 bases not matched to a gene. The CDR3 is made up of 16 amino acids. Germline CDR1 reads SEHNR; CDR2 reads FQNEAQ (reference sequence). CDR3 sequence: CASTQGLAGVTDTQYF. The CDR3 nucleotides are TGTGCCAGCACCCAAGGACTAGCGGGAGTCACAGATACGCAGTATTTT.

The sample holds a few counts of this clone. The V gene is TRBV6-5, the J gene TRBJ2-1, with D perhaps matching TRBD2 (6 bases). CDR1 is MNHEY, CDR2 SVGAGI, per germline. There are 14 residues in the CDR3. V was cut by 5 bases and J by 3 bases, with 11 bases left in between. DNA of the CDR3: TGTGCCAGCAGTCGGCGGGGCAACTACAATGAGCAGTTCTTC. This sequence encodes CASSRRGNYNEQFF.

This clone has a handful of counts. The chain links TRBV6-1 to TRBJ2-7; tentatively, D is TRBD1 (6 bases). Germline CDR1 MNHNS, CDR2 SASEGT. This CDR3 spans 13 amino acids. V was shortened by 8 bases and J by 9 bases, with 20 bases between the two germline ends. The CDR3 coding sequence is TGTGCCAGCCGGACAGAGGTCCCCCAGGGGCAGTACTTC. Translated, it gives CASRTEVPQGQYF.

This clone was seen a few times. The chain combines TRBV4-2 with TRBJ2-1; unclear D gene. Germline-derived CDR1 and CDR2 are LGHNA and YNFKEQ. V shed 0 bases and J shed 1 base, with 13 bases lying between them. The CDR3 totals 17 residues. DNA for the CDR3: TGTGCCAGCAGCCAAGACGATTCAAGTTGGTCCTACAATGAGCAGTTCTTC. It codes for CASSQDDSSWSYNEQFF.

This clone was counted between two and nine times. This CDR3 is also generated by other DNA sequences in the sample. This chain links TRBV18 with TRBJ2-2; weak D call: TRBD2 (6 bases). From germline, CDR1 is KGHSH and CDR2 LQKENI. Trimming pared 3 bases from V and 2 bases from J, leaving 13 bases between. This CDR3 has 16 amino acids. The chain's CDR3 is CASSPVAGSNTGELFF. CDR3 in DNA: TGTGCCAGCTCACCCGTCGCGGGAAGCAACACCGGGGAGCTGTTTTTT.

This clone was detected only a few times. This sequence joins TRBV10-3 and TRBJ2-5; D is ambiguous. V was trimmed by 5 bases and J by 2 bases, leaving 6 bases between them. The germline CDR1 and CDR2 sequences are ENHRY and SYGVKD. This CDR3 has 12 residues. CDR3 residues: CAISTQQETQYF. The CDR3 region has the DNA TGTGCCATCAGTACACAGCAAGAGACCCAGTACTTC.

V usage is TRBV6-5 and J usage is TRBJ1-2; 9 positions agree with TRBD1. Trimming cost V 5 bases and J 4 bases; bases outside gene matches: 8. There are 15 residues in the CDR3. Germline V gives CDR1 MNHEY, CDR2 SVGAGI. The CDR3 loop reads CASSRDGQGSYGYTF. The CDR3 DNA reads as TGTGCCAGCAGTCGAGATGGACAGGGGAGCTATGGCTACACCTTC.

There are a few counts of this clone. The chain uses TRBV9 and TRBJ2-1; D may be TRBD2 (5 bases). This CDR3 spans 17 amino acids. Looked up from germline, CDR1 is SGDLS and CDR2 is YYNGEE. The V gene lost 3 bases and the J gene lost 5 bases, with 21 bases spanning the gap. The CDR3 protein is CASSAEGRGTVHNEQFF. CDR3 DNA: TGTGCCAGCAGCGCCGAAGGGAGAGGAACGGTGCACAATGAGCAGTTCTTC.

This clone turned up a few times. The chain is built from TRBV5-1 and TRBJ2-7; possibly TRBD1 for D (5 bases). V shed 0 bases and J shed 2 bases, with 15 bases lying between them. The CDR3 loop spans 16 amino acids. CDR1 is SGHRS, CDR2 YFSETQ, per germline. CDR3 residues: CASSLGTGSLTYEQYF. DNA of the CDR3: TGCGCCAGCAGCTTGGGCACAGGATCGCTCACCTACGAGCAGTACTTC.

The rearrangement links TRBV7-9 to TRBJ2-7; D is uncertain. The ends were cut back, 5 bases at V and 7 bases at J, with 15 bases in the middle. The CDR3 is 13 amino acids. Germline V CDR1 and CDR2: SEHNR, FQNEAQ (reference sequence). The DNA of the CDR3 is TGTGCCAGCAGCCCTTACCAAATGGGTGAGCAGTACTTC. Translated, it gives CASSPYQMGEQYF.

The chain joins TRBV28 to TRBJ2-1; TRBD1 aligns across 10 bases. The germline V gene has CDR1 MDHEN and CDR2 SYDVKM. The V gene end was trimmed by 4 bases and the J gene end by 12 bases; junction bases not matched to a gene: 9. This CDR3 is built from 14 residues. In DNA, the CDR3 is TGTGCCAGCAGTTCCCCCCCGGACAGGGGGGGGCAGTTCTTC. Protein sequence: CASSSPPDRGGQFF.

V usage is TRBV13 and J usage is TRBJ2-2, with a weak D call TRBD1 (5 bases). V lost 7 bases, J lost 6 bases, and 12 bases lay in between. This CDR3 spans 13 amino acids. CDR1 and CDR2 (germline): PRHDT, FYEKMQ (reference sequence). The CDR3: CASTPGYSGELFF. The DNA of the CDR3 is TGTGCCAGCACCCCAGGGTACTCCGGGGAGCTGTTTTTT.

A remark on this clone: The junction departs from the called germline gene at one end, perhaps through a read error. The J gene is TRBJ2-5, the V gene TRBV11-2; maybe TRBD1 (6 bases). The germline CDR1 and CDR2 sequences are SGHAT and FQNNGV. This CDR3 region has 13 residues. The CDR3 DNA is TGTGCCAGCAGCGTAGACAGGCAAGAGACCCAGTACTTC. It translates to CASSVDRQETQYF.

The chain has TRBV5-1 and TRBJ2-1; D perhaps matches TRBD2 (5 bases). V gave up 0 bases and J gave up 10 bases, with 17 bases separating them. Germline values: CDR1 SGHRS, CDR2 YFSETQ. The CDR3 has 15 residues. CDR3 amino acids: CASSLGPVAQREQFF. In DNA, the CDR3 is TGCGCCAGCAGCTTGGGTCCAGTGGCCCAGCGGGAGCAGTTCTTC.

The chain links TRBV28 to TRBJ2-3; D unresolved. This CDR3 spans 15 amino acids. V lost 4 bases, J lost 0 bases, and 11 bases lay in between. CDR1 is MDHEN, CDR2 SYDVKM, per germline. Here the CDR3 DNA reads TGTGCCAGCAGTTCCCGATCCACAAGCACAGATACGCAGTATTTT. Translation gives CASSSRSTSTDTQYF. Combining the CDR3 with reference TRBV28 and TRBJ2-3 gives the whole variable domain DVKVTQSSRYLVKRTGEKVFLECVQDMDHENMFWYRQDPGLGLRLIYFSYDVKMKEKGDIPEGYSVSREKKERFSLILESASTNQTSMYLCASSSRSTSTDTQYFGPGTRLTVL.